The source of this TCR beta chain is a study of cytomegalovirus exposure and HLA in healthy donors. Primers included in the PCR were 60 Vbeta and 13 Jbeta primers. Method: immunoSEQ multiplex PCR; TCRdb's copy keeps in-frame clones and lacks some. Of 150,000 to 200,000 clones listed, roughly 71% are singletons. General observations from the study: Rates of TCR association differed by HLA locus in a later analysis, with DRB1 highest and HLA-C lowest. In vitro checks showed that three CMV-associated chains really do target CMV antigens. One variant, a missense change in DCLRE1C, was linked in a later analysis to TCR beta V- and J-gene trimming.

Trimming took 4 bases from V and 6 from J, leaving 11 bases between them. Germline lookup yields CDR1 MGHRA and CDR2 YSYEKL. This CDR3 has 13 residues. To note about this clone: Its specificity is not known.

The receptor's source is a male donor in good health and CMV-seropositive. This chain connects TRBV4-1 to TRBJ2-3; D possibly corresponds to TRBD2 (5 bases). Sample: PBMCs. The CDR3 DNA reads TGCGCCAGCAGCCTCCAACGAGGGGATACGCAGTATTTT. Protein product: CASSLQRGDTQYF.